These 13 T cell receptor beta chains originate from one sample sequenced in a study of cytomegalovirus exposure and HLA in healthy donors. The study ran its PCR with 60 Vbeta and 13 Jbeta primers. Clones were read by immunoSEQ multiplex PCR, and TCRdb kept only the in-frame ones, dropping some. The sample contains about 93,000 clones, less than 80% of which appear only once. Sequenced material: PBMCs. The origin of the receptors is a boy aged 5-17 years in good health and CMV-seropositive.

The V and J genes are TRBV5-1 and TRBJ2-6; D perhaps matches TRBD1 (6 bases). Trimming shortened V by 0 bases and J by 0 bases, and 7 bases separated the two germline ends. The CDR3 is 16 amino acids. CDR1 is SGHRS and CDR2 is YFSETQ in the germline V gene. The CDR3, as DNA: TGCGCCAGCAGCTTGGGACAGGACTCTGGGGCCAACGTCCTGACTTTC. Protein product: CASSLGQDSGANVLTF.

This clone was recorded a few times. CDR3 bases: TGTGCCAGCAGGGGAGGAGGGGCGTACTATGGCTACACCTTC. Encoded protein: CASRGGGAYYGYTF. This sequence joins TRBV28 and TRBJ1-2, with a tentative D call TRBD1 (5 bases). CDR1 and CDR2 from the germline V gene are MDHEN and SYDVKM. V gave up 6 bases and J gave up 3 bases, with 14 bases separating them. The CDR3 length is 14 residues.

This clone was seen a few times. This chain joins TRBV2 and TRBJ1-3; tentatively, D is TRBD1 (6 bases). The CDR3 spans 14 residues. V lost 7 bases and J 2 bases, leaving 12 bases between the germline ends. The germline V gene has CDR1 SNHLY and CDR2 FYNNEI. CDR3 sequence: CASKSQGPGNTIYF. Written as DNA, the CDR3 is TGTGCCAGCAAGTCACAGGGCCCTGGAAACACCATATATTTT.

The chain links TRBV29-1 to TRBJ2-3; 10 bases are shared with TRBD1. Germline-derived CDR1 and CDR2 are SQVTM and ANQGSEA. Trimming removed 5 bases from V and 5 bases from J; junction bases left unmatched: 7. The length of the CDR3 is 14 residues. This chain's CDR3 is CSVKGDRGVDTQYF. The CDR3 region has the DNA TGCAGCGTTAAGGGGGACAGGGGTGTAGATACGCAGTATTTT.

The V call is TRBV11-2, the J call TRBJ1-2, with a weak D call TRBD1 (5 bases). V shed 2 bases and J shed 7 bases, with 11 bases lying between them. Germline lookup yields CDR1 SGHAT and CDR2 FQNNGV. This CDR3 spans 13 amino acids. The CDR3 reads CASSLTTEGGYTF. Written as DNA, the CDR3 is TGTGCCAGCAGCTTAACGACAGAAGGTGGCTACACCTTC.

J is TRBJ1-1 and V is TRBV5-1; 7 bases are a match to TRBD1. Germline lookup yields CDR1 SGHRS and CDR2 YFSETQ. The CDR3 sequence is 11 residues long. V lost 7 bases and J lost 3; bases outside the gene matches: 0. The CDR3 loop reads CASQGDTEAFF. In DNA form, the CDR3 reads TGCGCCAGCCAGGGGGACACTGAAGCTTTCTTT.

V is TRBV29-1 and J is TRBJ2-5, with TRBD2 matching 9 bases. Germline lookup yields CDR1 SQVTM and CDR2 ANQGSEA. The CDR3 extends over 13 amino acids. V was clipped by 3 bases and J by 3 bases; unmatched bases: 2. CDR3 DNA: TGCAGCGTTGATCTAGCGGGGAAAGAGACCCAGTACTTC. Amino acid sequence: CSVDLAGKETQYF.

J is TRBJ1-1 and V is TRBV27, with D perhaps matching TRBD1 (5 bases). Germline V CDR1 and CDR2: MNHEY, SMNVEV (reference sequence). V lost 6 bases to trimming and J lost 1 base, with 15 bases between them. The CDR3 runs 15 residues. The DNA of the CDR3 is TGTGCCAGCAGCCTTTCCGGGGGGGGGAACACTGAAGCTTTCTTT. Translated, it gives CASSLSGGGNTEAFF.

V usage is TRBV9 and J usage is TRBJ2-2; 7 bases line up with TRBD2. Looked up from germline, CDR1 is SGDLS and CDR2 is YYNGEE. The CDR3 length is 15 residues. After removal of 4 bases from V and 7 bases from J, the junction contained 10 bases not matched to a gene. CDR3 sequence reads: CASSPGASGDGELFF. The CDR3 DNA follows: TGTGCCAGCAGCCCCGGGGCTAGCGGAGACGGGGAGCTGTTTTTT.

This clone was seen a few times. The CDR3 spells CASSSTGTGGGYTF. The CDR3 nucleotides read TGTGCCAGCAGTTCGACCGGGACAGGGGGTGGCTACACCTTC. This chain uses TRBV27 with TRBJ1-2, with 11 bases fitting TRBD1. The junction had 5 bases not matched to a gene; V was cut back by 4 bases and J by 7 bases. CDR3 length equals 14 residues. CDR1 is MNHEY and CDR2 is SMNVEV in the germline V gene (reference sequence).

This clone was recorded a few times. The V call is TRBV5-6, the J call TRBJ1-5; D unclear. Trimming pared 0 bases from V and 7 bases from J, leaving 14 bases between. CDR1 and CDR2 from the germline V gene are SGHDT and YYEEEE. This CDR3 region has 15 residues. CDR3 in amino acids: CASSLAPGEGQPQHF. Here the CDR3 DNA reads TGTGCCAGCAGCTTGGCCCCGGGAGAAGGACAGCCCCAGCATTTT.

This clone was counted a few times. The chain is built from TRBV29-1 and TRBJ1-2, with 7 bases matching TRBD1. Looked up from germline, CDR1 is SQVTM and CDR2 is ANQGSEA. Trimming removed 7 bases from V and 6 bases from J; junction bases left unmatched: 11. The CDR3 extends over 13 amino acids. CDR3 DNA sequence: TGCAGCGCTGGGGACAGCAGAGGAAATGGCTACACCTTC. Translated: CSAGDSRGNGYTF.

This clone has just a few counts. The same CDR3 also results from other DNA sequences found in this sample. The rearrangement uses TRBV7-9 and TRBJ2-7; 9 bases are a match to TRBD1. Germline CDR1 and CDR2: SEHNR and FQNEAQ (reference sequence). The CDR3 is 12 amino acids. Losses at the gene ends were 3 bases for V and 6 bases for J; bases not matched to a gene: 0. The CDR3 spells CASSLTGGEQYF. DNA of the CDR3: TGTGCCAGCAGCTTGACAGGGGGCGAGCAGTACTTC.